This T cell receptor (beta chain) was retrieved from a study of chemoradiotherapy in HPV16-positive cancers. CDR1 and CDR2 (germline): MGHDK, SYGVNS. V lost 3 bases, J lost 3 bases, and 11 bases lay in between. The CDR3 covers 14 residues. Concerning this clone: The antigen is undetermined.

Some clones are missing from TCRdb's copy, which holds only in-frame ones; the method was immunoSEQ multiplex PCR. The profile shows some 8,100 clones, 71% of them singletons. Study conclusions and caveats: Candidate HPV-specific clones and E7-related TCR motifs grew in tumor during treatment.

This chain links TRBV25-1 with TRBJ1-2, with D hard to call. The sample was gathered from a patient who underwent chemoradiotherapy. The clonotype comes from a human donor with HPV-associated anogenital cancer. The CDR3 sequence: CASSESGIHYGYTF. In nucleotides, the CDR3 is TGTGCCAGCAGTGAGTCCGGGATTCACTATGGCTACACCTTC.